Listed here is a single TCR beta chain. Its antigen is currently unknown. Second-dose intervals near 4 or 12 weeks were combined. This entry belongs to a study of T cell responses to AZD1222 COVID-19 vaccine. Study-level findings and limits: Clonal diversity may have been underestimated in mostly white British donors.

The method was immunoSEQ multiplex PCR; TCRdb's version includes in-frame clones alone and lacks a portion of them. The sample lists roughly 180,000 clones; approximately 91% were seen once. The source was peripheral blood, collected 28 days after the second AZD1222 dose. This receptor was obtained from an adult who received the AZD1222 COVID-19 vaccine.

DNA for the CDR3: TGCGCCAGCAGCTTGGCCCCACAGGGGGCTGGAAACACCATATATTTT. Its protein is CASSLAPQGAGNTIYF. This chain links TRBV5-1 with TRBJ1-3; 8 bases map to TRBD1. The V gene's germline CDR1 is SGHRS and CDR2 YFSETQ. V shed 0 bases, J shed 2 bases, and the junction held 4 bases outside the gene matches. The CDR3 sequence is 16 residues long.